Shown below are 24 T cell receptor beta chains from a single sample sequenced in a study of shared clonotypes between healthy human individuals. Using immunoSEQ multiplex PCR, the repertoire was profiled, and TCRdb retains in-frame clones only, with some absent. This sample has about 2.4 million clones, with approximately 94% found just once. Sequenced material: naive CD4+ T cells from PBMCs. Subset meaning: CD45RA+ positively selected. The origin of the receptors is a man between 18 and 35 years old in good health. Some clones in this sample may be carry-over from other donors' samples.

V gene TRBV30 combines with J gene TRBJ1-1; D remains unclear. The CDR3 runs to 11 residues. Trimming removed 2 bases from V and 7 bases from J, with 8 bases in between. Germline CDR1 and CDR2: GTSNPN and SVGIG (reference sequence). CDR3 nucleotide sequence: TGTGCCTGGAGTTGGAGAGATGAAGCTTTCTTT. It yields the protein CAWSWRDEAFF.

V usage is TRBV18 and J usage is TRBJ2-7, with TRBD2 identical over 12 bases. Germline-derived CDR1 and CDR2 are KGHSH and LQKENI. V lost 4 bases and J lost 3; bases outside the gene matches: 4. The CDR3 extends over 15 amino acids. The CDR3 protein is CASSRATSGSYEQYF. DNA of the CDR3: TGTGCCAGCTCACGAGCGACTAGCGGGAGCTACGAGCAGTACTTC.

J is TRBJ1-4 and V is TRBV6-5; no definite D call. From germline, CDR1 is MNHEY and CDR2 SVGAGI. The CDR3 has 14 amino acids. V gave up 8 bases and J gave up 0 bases, with 10 bases separating them. The chain's CDR3 is CASRREATNEKLFF. The CDR3 DNA reads as TGTGCCAGCCGCCGAGAGGCAACTAATGAAAAACTGTTTTTT.

The rearrangement links TRBV18 to TRBJ1-2; 8 bases line up with TRBD1. The CDR3 is 17 amino acids. Germline CDR1 KGHSH, CDR2 LQKENI. Trimming at V came to 0 bases and at J to 3 bases, leaving 9 bases not matched to a gene. CDR3 DNA: TGTGCCAGCTCACCACCCAACTACAGGGGGAACCACTATGGCTACACCTTC. Protein: CASSPPNYRGNHYGYTF. Variable domain in full (rest from reference TRBV18 and TRBJ1-2): NAGVMQNPRHLVRRRGQEARLRCSPMKGHSHVYWYRQLPEEGLKFMVYLQKENIIDESGMPKERFSAEFPKEGPSILRIQQVVRGDSAAYFCASSPPNYRGNHYGYTFGSGTRLTVV.

The chain joins TRBV5-4 to TRBJ1-1; TRBD1 agrees at 8 bases. Germline V CDR1 and CDR2: SGHNT, YYREEE (reference sequence). CDR3 length: 13 amino acids. With V trimmed by 3 bases and J by 3 bases, 1 base remained unmatched. The CDR3 region has the DNA TGTGCCAGCAGCTCGGGACAGGACACTGAAGCTTTCTTT. Translated, it gives CASSSGQDTEAFF. Full variable domain (remainder filled in from reference TRBV5-4 and TRBJ1-1): ETGVTQSPTHLIKTRGQQVTLRCSSQSGHNTVSWYQQALGQGPQFIFQYYREEENGRGNFPPRFSGLQFPNYSSELNVNALELDDSALYLCASSSGQDTEAFFGQGTRLTVV.

The chain joins TRBV6-1 to TRBJ2-3, with D maybe TRBD2 (6 bases). Trimming took off 1 base at V and 2 bases at J, with 10 bases between the two ends. Germline V gene data show CDR1 as MNHNS and CDR2 as SASEGT. CDR3 length: 15 residues. The CDR3 bases are TGTGCCAGCAGTGAAGGGCCGGGGGTCACAGATACGCAGTATTTT. Amino acids: CASSEGPGVTDTQYF.

This clone was seen a single time. J is TRBJ1-3 and V is TRBV18; the D is unclear. The CDR3 runs to 18 residues. Trimming took off 0 bases at V and 4 bases at J, with 19 bases between the two ends. Germline CDR1 KGHSH, CDR2 LQKENI. The CDR3 DNA follows: TGTGCCAGCTCACCACCAGTTACCCTAGCCTCCCGAGGAAACACCATATATTTT. Translating gives CASSPPVTLASRGNTIYF. Variable domain in full (rest from reference TRBV18 and TRBJ1-3): NAGVMQNPRHLVRRRGQEARLRCSPMKGHSHVYWYRQLPEEGLKFMVYLQKENIIDESGMPKERFSAEFPKEGPSILRIQQVVRGDSAAYFCASSPPVTLASRGNTIYFGEGSWLTVV.

The V and J genes are TRBV7-3 and TRBJ2-1, with D perhaps TRBD1 or TRBD2 (5 bases each). CDR1 is SGHTA and CDR2 is FQGTGA in the germline V gene. V lost 5 bases, J lost 9 bases, and 17 bases lay in between. The CDR3 has 14 amino acids. CDR3 loop: CASSVGTSPGEQFF. For the CDR3, the DNA is TGTGCCAGCAGCGTCGGGACCTCTCCCGGTGAGCAGTTCTTC.

The V gene is TRBV4-2, the J gene TRBJ1-4; no reliable D call. From germline, CDR1 is LGHNA and CDR2 YNFKEQ. V was clipped by 0 bases and J by 6 bases, with 11 bases between them. The CDR3 runs to 15 residues. This CDR3 is CASSQDGRTDEKLFF. CDR3 in DNA: TGTGCCAGCAGCCAAGATGGCCGGACGGATGAAAAACTGTTTTTT.

V usage is TRBV2 and J usage is TRBJ1-1; D not certain. Trimming took off 8 bases at V and 6 bases at J, with 16 bases between the two ends. The CDR3 length is 13 residues. CDR1 and CDR2 from the germline V gene are SNHLY and FYNNEI. CDR3 sequence: CASGLERGAEAFF. The CDR3 DNA is TGTGCCAGCGGACTCGAGAGAGGCGCTGAAGCTTTCTTT.

This rearrangement joins TRBV6-4 to TRBJ2-1, with D possibly being TRBD1 or TRBD2 (5 bases each). V was cut by 0 bases and J by 9 bases, with 15 bases left in between. Germline V gives CDR1 MRHNA, CDR2 SNTAGT. This CDR3 is built from 15 residues. The CDR3 sequence is CASSDSMVGAGEQFF. CDR3 bases: TGTGCCAGCAGTGACTCTATGGTTGGGGCGGGTGAGCAGTTCTTC.

The chain recombines TRBV6-5 with TRBJ1-1; D perhaps matches TRBD1 (5 bases). This CDR3 has 12 residues. The germline CDR1 and CDR2 sequences are MNHEY and SVGAGI. Trimming took 7 bases from V and 10 from J, leaving 16 bases between them. The CDR3 reads CASNLEGTRAFF. CDR3 nucleotides: TGTGCCAGCAATCTTGAAGGGACCCGAGCTTTCTTT.

J is TRBJ2-3 and V is TRBV27, with D uncertain. CDR1 MNHEY and CDR2 SMNVEV come from the germline V gene (reference sequence). This CDR3 comprises 14 residues. The V end lost 3 bases, the J end lost 4 bases, and 11 bases lay between the germline ends. The CDR3 DNA sequence: TGTGCCAGCAGTTTCGACCGGTGGGCAGATACGCAGTATTTT. This gives the protein CASSFDRWADTQYF.

The rearrangement joins TRBV7-9 to TRBJ2-1; D is uncertain. There are 16 residues in the CDR3. The V end was cut by 1 base, the J end by 1 base, with 11 bases between. Germline V gives CDR1 SEHNR, CDR2 FQNEAQ (reference sequence). CDR3 nucleotide sequence: TGTGCCAGCAGCTTAGGCTTGCACAGTTCCTACAATGAGCAGTTCTTC. Translated: CASSLGLHSSYNEQFF.

This rearrangement joins TRBV10-3 to TRBJ2-7, with 8 bases that match TRBD1. V shed 9 bases and J 2 bases; nucleotides not matched to a gene: 12. Germline loops: CDR1 ENHRY, CDR2 SYGVKD. This CDR3 is built from 15 residues. The CDR3 sequence is CAIQSDRGFPYEQYF. The CDR3 DNA reads as TGTGCCATACAATCCGACAGGGGTTTTCCCTACGAGCAGTACTTC.

The chain recombines TRBV6-5 with TRBJ2-1; TRBD1 matches 12 bases. V lost 8 bases to trimming and J lost 8 bases; unmatched junction nucleotides: 10. The V gene's germline CDR1 is MNHEY and CDR2 SVGAGI. This CDR3 comprises 15 residues. The chain's CDR3 is CASSSGTGGRHEQFF. The DNA of the CDR3 is TGTGCCAGCTCCTCCGGGACAGGGGGCCGTCATGAGCAGTTCTTC.

The gene calls are TRBV6-5 and TRBJ2-7; 7 bases align to TRBD2. The V gene end was trimmed by 2 bases and the J gene end by 3 bases; junction bases not matched to a gene: 4. CDR3 length equals 14 residues. Germline CDR1 reads MNHEY; CDR2 reads SVGAGI. The CDR3 sequence: CASSYGGSGYEQYF. As DNA, the CDR3 is TGTGCCAGCAGTTACGGCGGGAGCGGCTACGAGCAGTACTTC.

This clone was detected a few times. The chain combines TRBV2 with TRBJ1-1; D is uncertain. Germline V lookup: CDR1 SNHLY, CDR2 FYNNEI. Trimming removed 7 bases from V and 4 bases from J, with 16 bases in between. CDR3 size: 14 residues. The CDR3 loop reads CASTLGFESTEAFF. In DNA form, the CDR3 reads TGTGCCAGCACCTTGGGTTTCGAGAGCACTGAAGCTTTCTTT.

The rearrangement links TRBV18 to TRBJ1-1; no definite D call. Germline CDR1 is KGHSH and CDR2 is LQKENI. This CDR3 spans 14 amino acids. The V and J ends lost 0 bases and 8 bases respectively, with 13 bases between them. The DNA for the CDR3 is TGTGCCAGCTCACCACCCGGTCCTACCCTAGAAGCTTTCTTT. This translates into CASSPPGPTLEAFF.

The chain links TRBV28 to TRBJ1-5; D gene ambiguous. From germline, CDR1 is MDHEN and CDR2 SYDVKM. The CDR3 consists of 14 residues. The V end lost 3 bases, the J end lost 9 bases, and 15 bases lay between the germline ends. CDR3 nucleotides: TGTGCCAGCAGTTTTGGGTCGTTCGGTCGGCCCCAGCATTTT. Its translation is CASSFGSFGRPQHF.

V usage is TRBV7-6 and J usage is TRBJ2-7; a possible D gene is TRBD1 (7 bases). There are 15 residues in the CDR3. Per the germline V gene, CDR1 is SGHVS and CDR2 is FNYEAQ. V dropped 6 bases and J dropped 1 base, with 16 bases sitting between them. CDR3: CASRQRAGGSYEQYF. The DNA for the CDR3 is TGTGCCAGCAGACAGAGGGCAGGGGGGTCCTACGAGCAGTACTTC.

The chain recombines TRBV5-1 with TRBJ2-7; 11 bases agree with TRBD2. This CDR3 is built from 16 residues. V shed 4 bases, J shed 7 bases, and the junction held 13 bases outside the gene matches. Germline values: CDR1 SGHRS, CDR2 YFSETQ. CDR3 sequence: CASSPQVAGGFGEQYF. DNA of the CDR3: TGCGCCAGCAGCCCGCAAGTAGCGGGAGGGTTTGGGGAGCAGTACTTC.

Comments on this clone: This sample also contains other DNA sequences that code for the same CDR3. The chain couples TRBV6-5 to TRBJ2-1; unclear D gene. V was trimmed by 0 bases and J by 5 bases, leaving 2 bases between them. The CDR3 contains 12 residues. Germline CDR1 MNHEY, CDR2 SVGAGI. The CDR3 here is CASSYSNNEQFF. The CDR3 nucleotides are TGTGCCAGCAGTTACTCGAACAATGAGCAGTTCTTC.

V usage is TRBV28 and J usage is TRBJ2-1; 7 positions match TRBD1. Trimming at V came to 6 bases and at J to 0 bases, leaving 8 bases not matched to a gene. Germline V CDR1 and CDR2: MDHEN, SYDVKM. There are 16 residues in the CDR3. The CDR3: CASSPLGGFSYNEQFF. DNA of the CDR3: TGTGCCAGCAGCCCTTTAGGGGGCTTCTCCTACAATGAGCAGTTCTTC.